These T cell receptor beta chains were read from a single sample in a study of blood T cell repertoires in COVID-19. Profiled with immunoSEQ multiplex PCR; TCRdb holds only in-frame clones, not every one. The sample holds some 230,000 clones, approximately 80% seen once. The sample comprised PBMCs or T cells enriched from blood (not recorded which). Receptors were obtained from a man between 40 and 49 years old who had recovered from COVID-19. The CDR3 runs from the conserved cysteine through the conserved F or W.

CDR3,V
CASSLDGPLGGYTF,TRBV5-4
CASSMGLLYNEQFF,TRBV19
CASSEGQGGGYTF,TRBV2
CASSPRRYQETQYF,TRBV7-8
CASSAQGPFYEQYF,TRBV28
CASSPTGGIQNTEAFF,TRBV18
CAWTLGQTAEKLFF,TRBV30
CASSPGTGTNYGYTF,TRBV7-8
CASSLAGDQPQHF,TRBV12-3/TRBV12-4
CASSLAGQSETQYF,TRBV5-1
CASSENRGVEAFF,TRBV5-1
CASSLAAGGRDEQFF,TRBV7-2
CASSLLAGDSYEQYF,TRBV28
CASSFQNYEQYF,TRBV28
CIGDMNTEAFF,TRBV20-1
CASSKWQGSRTEAFF,TRBV7-3
CASSLTGTGEEKLFF,TRBV4-3
CASSLAPGSYNEQFF,TRBV5-1
CASSSGTHYGYTF,TRBV12-3/TRBV12-4
CASSEARVTEAFF,TRBV6-1
CASSRTGTGYEQYF,TRBV9
CASSGTGAYEQYF,TRBV7-2
CASSIDLGQGNEQFF,TRBV19
CASRMDTSNTEAFF,TRBV27
CATSFSAGIEEKLFF,TRBV15
CAWSLGGENYEQYF,TRBV30
CASSLMSRVSGNTIYF,TRBV7-2
CASSADTGRDTQYF,TRBV9
CASSSGWTGDTEAFF,TRBV7-2